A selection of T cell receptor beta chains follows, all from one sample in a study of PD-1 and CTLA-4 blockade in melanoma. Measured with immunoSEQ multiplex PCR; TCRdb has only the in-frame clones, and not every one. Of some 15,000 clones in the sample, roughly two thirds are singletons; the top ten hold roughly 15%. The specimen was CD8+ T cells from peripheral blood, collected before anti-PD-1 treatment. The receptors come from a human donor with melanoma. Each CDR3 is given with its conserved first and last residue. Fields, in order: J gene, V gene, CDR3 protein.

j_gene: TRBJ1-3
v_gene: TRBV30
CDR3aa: CAWSVAGNTIYF

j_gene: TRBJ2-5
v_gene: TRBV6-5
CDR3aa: CASSPSTDRAGTQYF

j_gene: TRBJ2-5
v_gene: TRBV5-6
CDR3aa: CASSLGRGYETQYF

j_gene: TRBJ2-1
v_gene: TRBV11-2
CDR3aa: CASSHRTEHNEQFF

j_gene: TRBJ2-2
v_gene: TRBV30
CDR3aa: CAWSPAGELFF

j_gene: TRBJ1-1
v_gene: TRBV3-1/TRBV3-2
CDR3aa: CASRANRVNTEAFF

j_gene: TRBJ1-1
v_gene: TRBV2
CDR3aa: CASSDSIEAFF

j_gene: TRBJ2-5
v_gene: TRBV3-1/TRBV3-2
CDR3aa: CASSQEGKDPSRTQYF

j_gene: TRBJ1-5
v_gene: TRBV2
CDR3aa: CASSGPEDRGRLVNQPQHF

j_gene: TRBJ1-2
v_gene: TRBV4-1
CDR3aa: CASSPGTASGDGYTF

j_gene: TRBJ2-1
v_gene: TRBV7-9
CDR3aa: CASRPGLAGPREFF

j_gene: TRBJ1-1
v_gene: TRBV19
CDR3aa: CASSLRGGITEAFF

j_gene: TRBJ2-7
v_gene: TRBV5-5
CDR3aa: CASSLGAETYEQYF

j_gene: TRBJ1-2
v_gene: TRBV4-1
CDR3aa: CASSQVMWATSNYGYTF

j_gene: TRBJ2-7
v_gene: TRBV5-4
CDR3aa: CASSYEREGYEQYF

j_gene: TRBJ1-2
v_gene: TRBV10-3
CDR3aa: CAIRTPILGQGNLDGYTF

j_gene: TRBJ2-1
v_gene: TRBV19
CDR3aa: CASSIQGQVYNEQFF

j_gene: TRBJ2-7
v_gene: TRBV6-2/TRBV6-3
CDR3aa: CASSYAGREQYF

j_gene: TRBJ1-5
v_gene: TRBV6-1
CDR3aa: CASSEKAFSNQPQHF

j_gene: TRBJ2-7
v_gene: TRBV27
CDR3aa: CASSPTGGYEQYF

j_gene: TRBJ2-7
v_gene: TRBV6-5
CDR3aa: CASSYSGSYEQYF

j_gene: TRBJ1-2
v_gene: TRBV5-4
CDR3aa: CASSAGRGAHPNYGYTF

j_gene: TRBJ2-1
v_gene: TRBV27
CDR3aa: CASRLWERHNEQFF

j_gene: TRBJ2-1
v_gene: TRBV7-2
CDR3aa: CASSLKRGGPYNEQFF

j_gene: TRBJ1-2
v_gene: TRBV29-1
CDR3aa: CSVGVLLMDPNYGYTF

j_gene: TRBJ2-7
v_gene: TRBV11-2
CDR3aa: CASRTDSYEQYF

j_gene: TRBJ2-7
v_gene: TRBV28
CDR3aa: CASSWARDRPYEQYF

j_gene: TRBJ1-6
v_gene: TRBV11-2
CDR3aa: CASSLRTLSPLHF

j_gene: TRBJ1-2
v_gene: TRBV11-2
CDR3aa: CASSPPDRGEANYGYTF

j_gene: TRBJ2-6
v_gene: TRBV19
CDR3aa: CASTSTRAKPTGANVLTF

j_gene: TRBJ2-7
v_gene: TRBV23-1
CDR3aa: CASSHNRRVLYYEQYF

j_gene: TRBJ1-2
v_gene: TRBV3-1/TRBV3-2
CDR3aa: CASSQESYGYTF

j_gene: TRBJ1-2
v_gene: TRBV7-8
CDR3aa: CASSLANYGYTF